This TCR beta chain was observed in a study of blood T cell repertoires in COVID-19. Study-wide context: Researchers got acute and convalescent COVID-19 samples from the United States, Italy and Spain.

Participants spanned ages roughly 18 to 90 years and resided in 20 to 25 US areas. Donors were grouped by their self-reported clinical history. This table comes from immunoSEQ multiplex PCR, and its TCRdb copy is limited to in-frame clones, with some not included. The sample holds 400,000 to 450,000 clones, over 75% seen once. Germline CDR1 is MNHEY and CDR2 is SMNVEV (reference sequence). With 1 base clipped from V and 4 bases from J, the junction kept 3 bases outside the gene matches. The CDR3 runs to 14 residues. V is TRBV27 and J is TRBJ1-2; 7 bases match TRBD1. The TCR comes from a man between 25 and 39 years old who had recovered from COVID-19. Sequencing was performed on PBMCs or T cells enriched from blood (not recorded which). The CDR3: CASSLYQGGYGYTF. The CDR3 DNA reads TGTGCCAGCAGTTTATATCAGGGGGGCTATGGCTACACCTTC.